The present T cell receptor beta chain was sequenced within a study of blood T cell repertoires in COVID-19. Study in general: The United States, Italy and Spain provided the acute and convalescent COVID-19 samples.

In its sample, this clone was seen a few times. Germline lookup yields CDR1 GTSNPN and CDR2 SVGIG (reference sequence). The CDR3 consists of 13 residues. Trimming removed 2 bases from V and 6 bases from J, with 13 bases in between. Sequenced by immunoSEQ multiplex PCR; TCRdb stores in-frame clones only, minus some. The data contain about 280,000 clones, about 90% of them seen just once; the ten biggest clones take up about 2.2%. J is TRBJ1-1 and V is TRBV30, with D possibly matching TRBD1 (6 bases). The sequencing input was peripheral blood. This sequence originates from a woman between 50 and 59 years old who had recovered from COVID-19. CDR3 DNA: TGTGCCTGGAGTCCAGGGGCAGGGGCTGAAGCTTTCTTT. This translates into CAWSPGAGAEAFF.